The present T cell receptor (beta chain) was sequenced within a study of graft-versus-host responses after intestinal transplantation. The length of the CDR3 is 13 residues. J was trimmed by 4 bases and V by 5 bases; bases with no gene match: 3. Germline V CDR1 and CDR2: MNHEY, SMNVEV (reference sequence). Study-level points and caveats: The recipient marrow held GvH clones, and some of them showed up first in ileum or blood.

This clone is a singleton in its sample. Its antigen is not identified. Produced via immunoSEQ multiplex PCR; TCRdb's table is partial and in-frame only. The sample has about 73,000 clones, around 91% seen once. The genes are TRBV27 and TRBJ2-3, with TRBD2 matching 7 bases. The sample consisted of unstimulated CD8+ T cells sorted from spleen or lymph node cells, taken before transplant. The sequence was collected from a human donor who was the organ donor for an intestinal transplant. The CDR3 spells CASSALASDTQYF. The CDR3 DNA reads TGTGCCAGCAGTGCACTAGCGTCAGATACGCAGTATTTT.